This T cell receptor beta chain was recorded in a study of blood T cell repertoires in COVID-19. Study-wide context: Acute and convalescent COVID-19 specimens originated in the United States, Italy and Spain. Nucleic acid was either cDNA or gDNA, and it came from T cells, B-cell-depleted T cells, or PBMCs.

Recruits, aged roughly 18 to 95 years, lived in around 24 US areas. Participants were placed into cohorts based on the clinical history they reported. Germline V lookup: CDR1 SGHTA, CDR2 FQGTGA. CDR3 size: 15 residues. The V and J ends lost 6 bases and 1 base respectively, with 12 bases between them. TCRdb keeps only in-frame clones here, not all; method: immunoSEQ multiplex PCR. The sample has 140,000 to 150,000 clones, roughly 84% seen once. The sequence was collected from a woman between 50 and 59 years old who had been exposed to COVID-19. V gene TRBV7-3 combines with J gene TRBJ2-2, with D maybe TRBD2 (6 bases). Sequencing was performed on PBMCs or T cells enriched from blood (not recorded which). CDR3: CASREGLGNTGELFF. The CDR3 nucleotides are TGTGCCAGCAGAGAGGGACTTGGGAACACCGGGGAGCTGTTTTTT.